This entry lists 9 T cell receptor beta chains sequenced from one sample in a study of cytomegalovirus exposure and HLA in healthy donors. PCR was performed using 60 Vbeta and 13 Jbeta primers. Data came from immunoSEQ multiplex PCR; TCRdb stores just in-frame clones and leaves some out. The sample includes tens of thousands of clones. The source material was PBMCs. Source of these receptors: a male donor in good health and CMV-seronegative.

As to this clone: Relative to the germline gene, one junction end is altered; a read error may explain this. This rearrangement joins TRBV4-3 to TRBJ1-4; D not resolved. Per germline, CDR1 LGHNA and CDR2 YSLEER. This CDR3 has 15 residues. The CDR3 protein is CASSQRGGTNEKPFF. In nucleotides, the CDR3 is TGCGCCAGCAGCCAGCGGGGTGGAACTAATGAAAAACCGTTTTTT.

The CDR3: CAWSGTSGYNSPLHF. The CDR3 bases are TGTGCCTGGAGTGGGACCAGCGGGTATAATTCACCCCTCCACTTT. V usage is TRBV30 and J usage is TRBJ1-6; D gene unclear. V lost 1 base and J 4 bases, leaving 11 bases between the germline ends. The germline gives CDR1 GTSNPN, CDR2 SVGIG (reference sequence). This CDR3 has 15 residues.

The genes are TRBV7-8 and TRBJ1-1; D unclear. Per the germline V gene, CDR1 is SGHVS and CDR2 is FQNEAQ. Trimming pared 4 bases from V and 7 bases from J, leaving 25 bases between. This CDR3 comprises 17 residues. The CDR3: CASSSRAGSGPRSEAFF. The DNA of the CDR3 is TGTGCCAGCAGCTCGAGGGCGGGGTCCGGACCCCGAAGTGAAGCTTTCTTT. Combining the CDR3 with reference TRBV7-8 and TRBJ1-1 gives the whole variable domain GAGVSQSPRYKVAKRGQDVALRCDPISGHVSLFWYQQALGQGPEFLTYFQNEAQLDKSGLPSDRFFAERPEGSVSTLKIQRTQQEDSAVYLCASSSRAGSGPRSEAFFGQGTRLTVV.

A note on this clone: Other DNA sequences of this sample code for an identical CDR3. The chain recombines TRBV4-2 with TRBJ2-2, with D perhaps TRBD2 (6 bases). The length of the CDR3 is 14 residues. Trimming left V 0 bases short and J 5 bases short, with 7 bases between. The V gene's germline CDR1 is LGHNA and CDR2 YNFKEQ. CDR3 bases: TGTGCCAGCAGCCAAGAGGCGGGAACCGGGGAGCTGTTTTTT. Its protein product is CASSQEAGTGELFF.

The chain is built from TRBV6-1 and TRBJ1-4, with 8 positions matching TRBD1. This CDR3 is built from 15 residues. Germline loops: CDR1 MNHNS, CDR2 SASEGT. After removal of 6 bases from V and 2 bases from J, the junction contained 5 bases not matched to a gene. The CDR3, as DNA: TGTGCCAGCAGCGTCCGACAGGGGACTAATGAAAAACTGTTTTTT. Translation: CASSVRQGTNEKLFF.

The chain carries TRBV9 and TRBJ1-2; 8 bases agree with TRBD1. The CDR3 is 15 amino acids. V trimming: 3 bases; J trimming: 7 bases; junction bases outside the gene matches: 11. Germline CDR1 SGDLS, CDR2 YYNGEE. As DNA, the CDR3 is TGTGCCAGCAGCGCGACGAGACAGGGGCTCCGTGGCTACACCTTC. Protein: CASSATRQGLRGYTF.

In DNA form, the CDR3 reads TGCGCCAGCAGGTCGGGACAGGGGGTTAACTATGGCTACACCTTC. It specifies CASRSGQGVNYGYTF. J is TRBJ1-2 and V is TRBV5-1; TRBD1 matches at 11 bases. The CDR3 sequence is 15 residues long. Trimming cost V 5 bases and J 1 base; bases outside gene matches: 4. The germline gives CDR1 SGHRS, CDR2 YFSETQ. The full variable domain, rest sourced from reference TRBV5-1 and TRBJ1-2, is KAGVTQTPRYLIKTRGQQVTLSCSPISGHRSVSWYQQTPGQGLQFLFEYFSETQRNKGNFPGRFSGRQFSNSRSEMNVSTLELGDSALYLCASRSGQGVNYGYTFGSGTRLTVV.

The CDR3 nucleotides are TGCGCCAGCAGGTTAGGTGGGGGGTTAAAGGAGACCCAGTACTTC. As protein: CASRLGGGLKETQYF. The V gene is TRBV5-1, the J gene TRBJ2-5; tentative D call: TRBD2 (6 bases). The CDR3 totals 15 residues. Trimming stripped 5 bases from V and 5 bases from J, with 19 bases between. Germline V CDR1 and CDR2: SGHRS, YFSETQ.

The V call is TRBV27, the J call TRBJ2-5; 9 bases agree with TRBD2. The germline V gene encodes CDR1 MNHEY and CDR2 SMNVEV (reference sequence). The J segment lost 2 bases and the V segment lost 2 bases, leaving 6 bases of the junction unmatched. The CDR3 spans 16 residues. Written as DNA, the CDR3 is TGTGCCAGCAGTTTAAGGGGGGGACTAGCACAAGAGACCCAGTACTTC. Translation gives CASSLRGGLAQETQYF.